Listed here is a single T cell receptor (beta chain). This clone's antigen is unknown. The record has no base qualities; no much larger clone is one base away. This sample was included in a study of spatial heterogeneity in lung cancer (dated by TCRdb to between 2017 and 2020). With respect to the entire study: Beta-chain transcripts were consistently detected in greater numbers than alpha-chain transcripts, which likely reflected higher beta-chain transcript abundance. In the raw uncorrected reads, each unique combination of TCR and UMI appeared more than ten times on average. The study linked features of the TCR repertoire to counts of nonsynonymous mutations, which were determined by whole-exome sequencing of tumor tissue. In non-small cell lung cancer, the study quantitatively compared TCR alpha and beta repertoires across several tumor regions, matched nontumor lung, and blood. At surgery, some 220 tumor regions, fewer than 85 matched nontumor lung samples and 50 to 60 PBMC samples were TCR-sequenced for both alpha and beta chains. The paper as a whole reports these results and caveats: Ubiquitous expanded tumor TCRs showed up in blood more often at tumor resection than at routine follow-up. Confirming at a functional level the hypothesis that regional TCRs recognize regional mutations was considered to require additional single-cell paired TCR alpha and beta sequencing.

The germline V gene (reference sequence) sets CDR1 to DFQATT and CDR2 to SNEGSKA. Trimmed from V: 4 bases; trimmed from J: 3 bases; junction bases lacking a gene match: 7. The CDR3 numbers 15 residues from cysteine through phenylalanine. This entry keeps only the CDR3 DNA: 45 bases, framed from base 1. The library relied on 5' RACE. For sequencing, a NextSeq 500 was employed. The TCR library protocol attached a unique molecular identifier to each TCR cDNA molecule to allow correction of PCR and sequencing errors. Regarding the original processing steps: TCR identification, UMI-based error correction and CDR3 extraction were all carried out with Decombinator tools. Expanded TCRs were defined as those above a frequency of 2 per 1,000, corresponding to the top 1% of the tumor frequency distribution. Renyi diversity was calculated using the R vegan package after each repertoire was subsampled 100 times to 5,000 TCRs. CDR3 similarity networks were built from amino acid triplet string-kernel similarity, connecting CDR3s with pairwise similarity above 0.82. TCRdb took the public reads, trimmed them with fastp at Q25, ran MiXCR for clone calling and kept in-frame beta chains. For every CDR3 protein sequence, its rows merge into one entry that carries the most common genes and DNA. These V and J calls are TCRdb output, not the study's own analysis. The sample profile shows more than 20,000 distinct CDR3 sequences; just under 6% of them were found once. About a third of the sample belongs to the ten largest clones.

What the time point label conveys for this sample: sample taken at primary tumor resection. Donors were some 70 patients with early-stage, untreated non-small cell lung cancer from the lung TRACERx cohort. Without any cell sorting, TCR sequencing was performed on whole RNA extracted either from tumor and nontumor lung tissue or from cryopreserved PBMC samples. Only patients with enough RNA available from two or more tumor regions were chosen for TCR sequencing. The sequence is built from TRBV20-1 and TRBJ2-1; the central 9 bases match TRBD1. Source: PBMCs, taken at surgery. The receptor comes from a male donor with early-stage non-small cell lung cancer. The CDR3 protein sequence reads: CSANSGTGFYNEQFF. The DNA is as follows: TGCAGTGCTAACTCCGGGACAGGGTTCTACAATGAGCAGTTCTTC.